The entry that follows covers one T cell receptor (beta chain) sequence. CDR3 length: 14 residues. Trimming stripped 1 base from V and 4 bases from J, with 11 bases between. Germline V gene sequence: CDR1 LNHDA, CDR2 SQIVND (reference sequence). This entry belongs to a study of T cells after posttransplantation cyclophosphamide. Using immunoSEQ multiplex PCR, the repertoire was profiled, and TCRdb retains in-frame clones only, with some absent. The table has 15,000 to 20,000 clones, 70% to 80% seen once. Busulfan-fludarabine conditioning, marrow transplant, and cyclophosphamide on days +3 and +4 were administered.

Sequences were derived from CD8+ T cells sorted from PBMCs, sampled just over 1,900 days after a stem cell transplant with posttransplant cyclophosphamide. This chain joins TRBV19 and TRBJ2-7, with D perhaps matching TRBD1 (7 bases). This receptor was identified in a female patient in her forties who received an allogeneic stem cell transplant from a related donor, was CMV-positive, and had no GVHD. The graft donor may account for some of the T cells. The chain's CDR3 is CASSIGRDSYEQYF. Written as DNA, the CDR3 is TGTGCCAGTAGTATAGGGCGGGACAGTTACGAGCAGTACTTC.